Detailed here is one T cell receptor (beta chain). V was shortened by 2 bases and J by 4 bases, with 12 bases between the two germline ends. The CDR3 sequence is 15 residues long. Per the germline V gene, CDR1 is ENHRY and CDR2 is SYGVKD. This specimen comes from a study of early T cells in non-severe SARS-CoV-2 infection. Study summary: From unsorted whole blood, bulk RNA was sequenced, and the chains remained unpaired.

TCRdb itself ran the 5' RACE reads through MiXCR, one entry per CDR3 protein. The sample yields some 61,000 distinct CDR3 sequences, 10% seen once. The V gene is TRBV10-3, the J gene TRBJ1-5; D perhaps matches TRBD1 (6 bases). The source of this sequence is an adult who was a healthcare worker with PCR-confirmed SARS-CoV-2 infection or an uninfected control (not recorded which). Sequenced sample: whole blood. The CDR3 loop reads CAISETVRGNQPQHF. CDR3 nucleotide sequence: TGTGCCATCAGTGAGACGGTCAGGGGAAATCAGCCCCAGCATTTT.